The 7 T cell receptor beta chains in this list originate from one sample, sequenced in a study of T cell changes during pregnancy in multiple sclerosis. Measured with immunoSEQ multiplex PCR; TCRdb has only the in-frame clones, and not every one. The data contain over 65,000 clones, approximately 91% of them singletons. The sequencing used peripheral blood, collected in the first trimester of pregnancy. These receptors came from a female donor with multiple sclerosis, enrolled in a pregnancy study.

As DNA, the CDR3 is TGTGCCAGCAGCTTGGCCGTAGATAGCAATCAGCCCCAGCATTTT. Its translation: CASSLAVDSNQPQHF. The chain links TRBV5-6 to TRBJ1-5, with unresolved D. Germline V gene sequence: CDR1 SGHDT, CDR2 YYEEEE. V was pared by 0 bases and J by 0 bases, with 7 bases between. The CDR3 is made up of 15 amino acids.

The chain has TRBV20-1 and TRBJ1-1, with no clear D. V was clipped by 6 bases and J by 6 bases, with 8 bases between them. The CDR3 runs 10 residues. CDR1 and CDR2 from the germline V gene are DFQATT and SNEGSKA (reference sequence). This CDR3 is CSAGDPEAFF. The CDR3 nucleotides are TGCAGTGCGGGAGACCCTGAAGCTTTCTTT.

The V call is TRBV7-9, the J call TRBJ2-7, with D possibly being TRBD1 (5 bases). The V gene lost 1 base and the J gene lost 6 bases, with 16 bases spanning the gap. The germline V gene has CDR1 SEHNR and CDR2 FQNEAQ (reference sequence). The CDR3 length is 15 residues. The CDR3 region has the DNA TGTGCCAGCAGCTTAGGCCAGGGCAGTGTCGGCGAGCAGTACTTC. It encodes CASSLGQGSVGEQYF.

The chain couples TRBV5-6 to TRBJ2-5; 8 bases align to TRBD1. The V segment lost 3 bases and the J segment 5 bases; nucleotides outside the gene matches: 9. The CDR3 covers 15 residues. Germline lookup yields CDR1 SGHDT and CDR2 YYEEEE. The CDR3 DNA reads as TGTGCCAGCAGCTCCGGACAGGGTAGGACGGAGACCCAGTACTTC. This sequence encodes CASSSGQGRTETQYF.

This sequence joins TRBV11-3 and TRBJ2-3; TRBD1 agrees at 9 bases. This CDR3 contains 19 residues. Germline values: CDR1 SGHNT, CDR2 YENEEA. V dropped 0 bases and J dropped 5; count of bases not matched to a gene: 15. DNA for the CDR3: TGTGCCAGCAGCTTAGAAGGAACCTTCCGGGACAGGGCTAAAGATACGCAGTATTTT. Its protein product is CASSLEGTFRDRAKDTQYF.

The chain links TRBV7-3 to TRBJ2-6, with D possibly TRBD2 on 7 matching bases. The CDR3 runs to 22 residues. CDR1 and CDR2 (germline): SGHTA, FQGTGA. Trimming removed 2 bases at V and 0 bases at J, with 26 bases between. The DNA for the CDR3 is TGTGCCAGCAGCTTAGTGCCGCGTTCGGGGGGCCAGCTAAGCTCTGGGGCCAACGTCCTGACTTTC. This encodes CASSLVPRSGGQLSSGANVLTF.

This sequence joins TRBV5-4 and TRBJ2-1, with a possible D match to TRBD2 (5 bases). Germline V CDR1 and CDR2: SGHNT, YYREEE (reference sequence). The CDR3 loop spans 15 amino acids. Trimming stripped 4 bases from V and 8 bases from J, with 19 bases between. The CDR3: CASSEDGKGSDEQFF. In DNA form, the CDR3 reads TGTGCCAGCAGCGAAGACGGGAAGGGCTCCGATGAGCAGTTCTTC.